This T cell receptor beta chain was sequenced for a study of blood T cells in healthy people across ages. With 0 bases clipped from V and 2 bases from J, the junction kept 8 bases outside the gene matches. CDR1 and CDR2 from the germline V gene are SQVTM and ANQGSEA. This CDR3 region has 16 residues. With a J-beta primer mix and a sample-barcoded 5' primer, a second PCR ran about 6 to 11 cycles. TCRdb passed the 5' RACE reads through MiXCR, listing each CDR3 protein once. The sample lists some 1.5 million distinct CDR3 sequences; under 30% were seen once. The source of this sequence is a woman in her thirties in good health. Sequenced input: blood. The J gene is TRBJ1-2, the V gene TRBV29-1; 8 bases map to TRBD1. The CDR3 spells CSVEDLRQGWNYGYTF. CDR3 sequence (DNA): TGCAGCGTTGAAGATCTTAGACAGGGGTGGAACTATGGCTACACCTTC.